The clone carrying this TCR beta chain is a singleton in its sample. Its antigen is unidentified. This entry is derived from a study of CD8+CD57+ T cells in acquired aplastic anemia. Patients picked for sequencing had shown CD8+CD57+ cell expansion detected by flow cytometry. The patients all had a severe acquired aplastic anemia diagnosis. Broader study findings: The number of CD8+ CDR3 sequences shared by patients and controls was about 27.

V lost 1 base to trimming and J lost 12 bases, with 19 bases between them. This CDR3 comprises 14 residues. Looked up from germline, CDR1 is SGHTA and CDR2 is FQGNSA. TCR beta VDJ and CDR3 profiling used genomic DNA as template. TCRdb re-derived calls from the reads in MiXCR, one entry per CDR3 protein. This sample has more than 250,000 distinct CDR3 sequences, with about 80% found just once. Sequencing was performed on sorted CD4+, CD8+, or CD8+CD57+ T cells (not recorded which) from PBMCs. The receptor was isolated from a human donor with aplastic anemia. The chain uses TRBV7-2 and TRBJ2-7; TRBD1 is a possible D gene (6 bases). The CDR3 region has the DNA TGTGCCAGCAGCTTAGACCCCGGGACAAAAGAGACGTACTTC. This translates into CASSLDPGTKETYF.